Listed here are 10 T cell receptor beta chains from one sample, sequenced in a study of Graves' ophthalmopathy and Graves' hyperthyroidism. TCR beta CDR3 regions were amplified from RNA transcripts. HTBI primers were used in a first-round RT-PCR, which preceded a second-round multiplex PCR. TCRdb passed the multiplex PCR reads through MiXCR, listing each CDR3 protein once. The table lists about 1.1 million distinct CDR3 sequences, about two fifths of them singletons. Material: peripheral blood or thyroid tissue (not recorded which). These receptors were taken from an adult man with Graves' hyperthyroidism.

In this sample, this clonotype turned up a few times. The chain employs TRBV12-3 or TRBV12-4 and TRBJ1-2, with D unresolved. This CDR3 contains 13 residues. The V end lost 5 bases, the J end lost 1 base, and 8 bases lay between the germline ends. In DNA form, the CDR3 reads TGTGCCAGCAGTACGGTAGTTAACTATGGCTACACCTTC. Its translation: CASSTVVNYGYTF.

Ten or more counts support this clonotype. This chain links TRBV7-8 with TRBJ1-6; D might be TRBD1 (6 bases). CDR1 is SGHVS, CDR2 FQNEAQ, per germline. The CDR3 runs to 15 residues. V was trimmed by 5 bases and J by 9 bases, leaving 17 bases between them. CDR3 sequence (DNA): TGTGCCAGCAGCATAACAGGGACCCCGAGTTCACCCCTCCACTTT. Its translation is CASSITGTPSSPLHF.

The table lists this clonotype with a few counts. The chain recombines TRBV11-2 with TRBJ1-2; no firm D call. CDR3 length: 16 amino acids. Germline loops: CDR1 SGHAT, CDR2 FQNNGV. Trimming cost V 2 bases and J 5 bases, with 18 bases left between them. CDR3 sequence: CASSLSLGPLEYGYTF. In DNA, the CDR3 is TGTGCCAGCAGCTTATCCCTCGGACCGCTCGAATATGGCTACACCTTC.

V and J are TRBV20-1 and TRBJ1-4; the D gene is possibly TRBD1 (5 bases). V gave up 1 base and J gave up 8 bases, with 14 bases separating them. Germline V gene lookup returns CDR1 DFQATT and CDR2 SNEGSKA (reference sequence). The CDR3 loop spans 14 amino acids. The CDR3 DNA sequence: TGCAGTGCTAGAGCCCTCGACAGTTGGGAAAAACTGTTTTTT. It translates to CSARALDSWEKLFF.

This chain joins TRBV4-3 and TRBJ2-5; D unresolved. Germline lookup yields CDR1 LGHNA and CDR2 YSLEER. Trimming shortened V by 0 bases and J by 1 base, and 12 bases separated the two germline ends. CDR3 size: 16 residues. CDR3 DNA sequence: TGCGCCAGCAGCCAAGACTTGGGAAAGGGCCAAGAGACCCAGTACTTC. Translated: CASSQDLGKGQETQYF.

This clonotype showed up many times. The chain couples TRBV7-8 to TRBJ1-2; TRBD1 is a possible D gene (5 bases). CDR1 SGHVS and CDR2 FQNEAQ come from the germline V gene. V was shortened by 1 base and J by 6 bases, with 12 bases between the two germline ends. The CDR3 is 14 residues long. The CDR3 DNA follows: TGTGCCAGCAGCTTAGAAGGGGTTATGGATGGCTACACCTTC. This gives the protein CASSLEGVMDGYTF.

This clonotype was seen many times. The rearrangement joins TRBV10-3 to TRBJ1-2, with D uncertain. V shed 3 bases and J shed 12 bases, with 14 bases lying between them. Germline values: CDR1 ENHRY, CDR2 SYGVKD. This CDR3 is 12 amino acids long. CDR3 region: CAISDTLTANTF. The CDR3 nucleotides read TGTGCCATCAGTGACACTCTGACGGCCAACACCTTC.

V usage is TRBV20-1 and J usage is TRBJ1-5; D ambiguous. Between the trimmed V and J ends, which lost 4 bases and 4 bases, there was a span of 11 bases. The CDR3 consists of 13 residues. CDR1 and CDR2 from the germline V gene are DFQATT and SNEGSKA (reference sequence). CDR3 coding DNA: TGCAGTGCTATGGCGGAGGGTAATCAGCCCCAGCATTTT. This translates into CSAMAEGNQPQHF.

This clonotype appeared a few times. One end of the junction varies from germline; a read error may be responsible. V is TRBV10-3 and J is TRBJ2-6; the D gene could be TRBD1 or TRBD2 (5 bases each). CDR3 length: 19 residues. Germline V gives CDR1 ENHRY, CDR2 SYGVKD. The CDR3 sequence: CASSYRPGPRGSGANVLTF. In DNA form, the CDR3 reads TGTGCCAGCAGTTACAGACCGGGACCTAGAGGCTCCGGGGCCAACGTCCTGACTTTC.

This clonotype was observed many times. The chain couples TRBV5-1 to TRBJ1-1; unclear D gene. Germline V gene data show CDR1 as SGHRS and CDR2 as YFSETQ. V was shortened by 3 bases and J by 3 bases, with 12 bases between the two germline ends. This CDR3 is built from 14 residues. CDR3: CASSSVITDTEAFF. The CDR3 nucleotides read TGCGCCAGCAGCTCTGTCATTACGGACACTGAAGCTTTCTTT.